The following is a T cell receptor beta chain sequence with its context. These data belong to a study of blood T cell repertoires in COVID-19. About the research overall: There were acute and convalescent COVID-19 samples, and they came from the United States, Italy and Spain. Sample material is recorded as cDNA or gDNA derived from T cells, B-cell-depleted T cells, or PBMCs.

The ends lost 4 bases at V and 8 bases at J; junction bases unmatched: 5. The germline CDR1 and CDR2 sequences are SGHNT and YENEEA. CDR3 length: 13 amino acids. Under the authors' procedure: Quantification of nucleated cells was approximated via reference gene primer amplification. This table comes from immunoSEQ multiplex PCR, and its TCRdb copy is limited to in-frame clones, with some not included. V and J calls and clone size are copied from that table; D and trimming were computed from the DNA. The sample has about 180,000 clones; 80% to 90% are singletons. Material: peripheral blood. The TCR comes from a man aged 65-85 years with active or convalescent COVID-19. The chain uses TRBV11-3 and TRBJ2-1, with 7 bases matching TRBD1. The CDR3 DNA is TGTGCCAGCAGCTCAGGGGGAAAGGATGAGCAGTTCTTC. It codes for CASSSGGKDEQFF.